Following are 30 T cell receptor beta chains from one sample sequenced in a study of T-cell memory formation after mild COVID-19. TCRdb re-called the 5' RACE reads with MiXCR, one entry per CDR3 protein. The table records fewer than 650,000 distinct CDR3 sequences, around a sixth of them present only once. The sample was PBMCs or a T cell subset sorted from them (not recorded which). These receptors were obtained from an adult woman who had mild COVID-19 (a few samples of this study predate the infection). Cell type and time point are not known.

V and J are TRBV12-3 or TRBV12-4 and TRBJ2-5, with D perhaps TRBD2 (5 bases). V was clipped by 2 bases and J by 4 bases, with 8 bases between them. This CDR3 spans 13 amino acids. CDR3 in DNA: TGTGCCAGCAGTTTACGGGGAACAGAGACCCAGTACTTC. It specifies CASSLRGTETQYF.

The chain combines TRBV5-1 with TRBJ2-1; TRBD1 aligns across 9 bases. The CDR3 consists of 16 residues. Germline V gene lookup returns CDR1 SGHRS and CDR2 YFSETQ. V lost 1 base, J lost 3 bases, and 5 bases stayed unmatched. For the CDR3, the DNA is TGCGCCAGCAGCTTGACAGGGGGCAAGGACTACAATGAGCAGTTCTTC. This translates into CASSLTGGKDYNEQFF.

This clonotype appeared a few times. The chain joins TRBV12-3 or TRBV12-4 to TRBJ1-5; D possibly corresponds to TRBD1 (6 bases). The V end lost 6 bases, the J end lost 5 bases, and 29 bases lay between the germline ends. The CDR3 contains 19 residues. The CDR3 DNA follows: TGTGCCAGCAGCCGGAAGTTACTCCTCAGGGGTGAGGGAGATCAGCCCCAGCATTTT. Protein product: CASSRKLLLRGEGDQPQHF.

CDR3 loop: CASSRAEDNEQFF. Written as DNA, the CDR3 is TGTGCCAGCAGTCGGGCTGAAGACAATGAGCAGTTCTTC. The chain uses TRBV27 and TRBJ2-1; D is uncertain. The CDR3 consists of 13 residues. V was cut by 5 bases and J by 5 bases, with 10 bases left in between. Germline lookup yields CDR1 MNHEY and CDR2 SMNVEV (reference sequence).

In this sample, this clonotype turned up a few times. This chain joins TRBV4-3 and TRBJ2-1, with 9 bases matching TRBD2. The CDR3 is 15 amino acids. The germline CDR1 and CDR2 sequences are LGHNA and YSLEER. The V gene end was trimmed by 4 bases and the J gene end by 7 bases; junction bases not matched to a gene: 8. Written as DNA, the CDR3 is TGCGCCAGCAGCCCTCTAGCGGGAAGTCGGAATGAGCAGTTCTTC. Amino acid sequence: CASSPLAGSRNEQFF.

This chain joins TRBV6-5 and TRBJ2-2; 7 nucleotides match TRBD2. Germline V CDR1 and CDR2: MNHEY, SVGAGI. With V trimmed by 6 bases and J by 0 bases, 7 bases remained unmatched. The CDR3 has 16 amino acids. The CDR3, as DNA: TGTGCCAGCAGCCTCTTAGCGGGCGCGAACACCGGGGAGCTGTTTTTT. It encodes CASSLLAGANTGELFF.

CDR3 residues: CASSRGQGRRAGEGGTGELFF. The CDR3 DNA follows: TGTGCCAGCAGCAGGGGACAGGGACGACGAGCGGGAGAAGGTGGGACCGGGGAGCTGTTTTTT. The gene calls are TRBV6-1 and TRBJ2-2; possible D gene TRBD1, 9 bases. Per germline, CDR1 MNHNS and CDR2 SASEGT. Deletions cut 6 bases from V and 5 bases from J, with 34 bases between. The CDR3 length is 21 residues.

The chain carries TRBV7-6 and TRBJ2-5, with 9 bases aligning to TRBD1. CDR1 SGHVS and CDR2 FNYEAQ come from the germline V gene. The CDR3 runs to 17 residues. J lost 1 base, V lost 6 bases, and 12 bases had no gene match. CDR3 DNA sequence: TGTGCCAGCAGTCATAAACCGGGACAGGGTATCCAAGAGACCCAGTACTTC. Protein product: CASSHKPGQGIQETQYF.

This clonotype was seen only a few times. The V call is TRBV7-6, the J call TRBJ1-6; a possible D gene is TRBD1 (5 bases). Trimming cost V 5 bases and J 8 bases, with 16 bases left between them. CDR3 length: 15 amino acids. Germline V gene sequence: CDR1 SGHVS, CDR2 FNYEAQ. The CDR3 region is CASSLEGQRDSPLHF. DNA for the CDR3: TGTGCCAGCAGCCTAGAGGGGCAAAGAGATTCACCCCTCCACTTT. Full variable domain (outside the CDR3, taken from reference TRBV7-6 and TRBJ1-6): GAGVSQSPRYKVTKRGQDVALRCDPISGHVSLYWYRQALGQGPEFLTYFNYEAQQDKSGLPNDRFSAERPEGSISTLTIQRTEQRDSAMYRCASSLEGQRDSPLHFGNGTRLTVT.

This clonotype was detected once. The chain has TRBV4-3 and TRBJ2-7, with 14 bases that match TRBD2. The germline gives CDR1 LGHNA, CDR2 YSLEER. Germline trimming cut 0 bases from V and 9 bases from J; bases unmatched to any gene: 7. The CDR3 spans 16 residues. CDR3 in amino acids: CASSQDRLAGGPSQYF. As DNA, the CDR3 is TGCGCCAGCAGCCAAGACCGACTAGCGGGAGGGCCGTCGCAGTACTTC.

The V and J genes are TRBV12-3 or TRBV12-4 and TRBJ2-3; possibly TRBD1 or TRBD2 for D (6 bases each). The V end was cut by 8 bases, the J end by 2 bases, with 11 bases between. This CDR3 spans 13 amino acids. The CDR3 DNA follows: TGTGCCAGCGGGGGGCCCTCCACAGATACGCAGTATTTT. Amino acid sequence: CASGGPSTDTQYF.

The rearrangement links TRBV3-1 to TRBJ2-1; D remains unclear. The V gene's germline CDR1 is LGHDT and CDR2 YNNKEL (reference sequence). The CDR3 consists of 13 residues. Trimming removed 4 bases from V and 6 bases from J, with 10 bases in between. The CDR3 DNA follows: TGTGCCAGCAGCCCCAGCACGTTCAATGAGCAGTTCTTC. It yields the protein CASSPSTFNEQFF.

The J gene is TRBJ2-3, the V gene TRBV5-1; weak D call: TRBD2 (6 bases). The CDR3 extends over 15 amino acids. Trimming removed 3 bases at V and 2 bases at J, with 13 bases between. Per germline, CDR1 SGHRS and CDR2 YFSETQ. CDR3 in DNA: TGCGCCAGCAGCTGGAGGGACTCGTTCACAGATACGCAGTATTTT. Protein: CASSWRDSFTDTQYF.

This clonotype came up a few times. The rearrangement links TRBV25-1 to TRBJ2-1, with 8 bases fitting TRBD1. After removal of 3 bases from V and 2 bases from J, the junction contained 6 bases not matched to a gene. From germline, CDR1 is MGHDK and CDR2 SYGVNS. The CDR3 is made up of 16 amino acids. The DNA for the CDR3 is TGTGCCAGCAGTGACGACAGGGGCCGGCCCTACAATGAGCAGTTCTTC. Translated: CASSDDRGRPYNEQFF.

This clonotype was seen a few times. This chain connects TRBV25-1 to TRBJ2-5; TRBD1 might be the D (6 bases). The V gene's germline CDR1 is MGHDK and CDR2 SYGVNS. CDR3 length equals 15 residues. Trimming shortened V by 7 bases and J by 5 bases, and 20 bases separated the two germline ends. CDR3 nucleotides: TGTGCCAGCACTTTCATCACAGGGAAAGGGGAGACCCAGTACTTC. It codes for CASTFITGKGETQYF. Using reference TRBV25-1 and TRBJ2-5 for the parts outside the CDR3, the full variable domain is EADIYQTPRYLVIGTGKKITLECSQTMGHDKMYWYQQDPGMELHLIHYSYGVNSTEKGDLSSESTVSRIRTEHFPLTLESARPSHTSQYLCASTFITGKGETQYFGPGTRLLVL.

The chain joins TRBV27 to TRBJ1-1; D remains ambiguous. Germline V gene sequence: CDR1 MNHEY, CDR2 SMNVEV (reference sequence). Trimming removed 5 bases from V and 8 bases from J, with 12 bases in between. The CDR3 extends over 12 amino acids. CDR3 bases: TGTGCCAGCAGTATCCCGTGGTCCGAAGCTTTCTTT. Translation: CASSIPWSEAFF.

J is TRBJ2-3 and V is TRBV9; D is unresolved. This CDR3 comprises 17 residues. Per germline, CDR1 SGDLS and CDR2 YYNGEE. V shed 3 bases and J shed 0 bases, with 17 bases lying between them. The CDR3 protein is CASSAAPTRRSTDTQYF. CDR3 bases: TGTGCCAGCAGCGCTGCCCCTACCCGCAGGAGCACAGATACGCAGTATTTT.

The genes are TRBV3-1 and TRBJ2-3; D remains unclear. Trimming stripped 2 bases from V and 7 bases from J, with 7 bases between. The length of the CDR3 is 12 residues. CDR1 LGHDT and CDR2 YNNKEL come from the germline V gene (reference sequence). DNA of the CDR3: TGTGCCAGCAGCCAACCACAAAATACGCAGTATTTT. It codes for CASSQPQNTQYF.

V is TRBV12-3 or TRBV12-4 and J is TRBJ1-4; 7 positions agree with TRBD1. The ends lost 6 bases at V and 6 bases at J; junction bases unmatched: 10. The CDR3 runs 15 residues. The CDR3 DNA reads as TGTGCCAGCAGCAAAGGGGGCCAAATCTATGAAAAACTGTTTTTT. Its translation: CASSKGGQIYEKLFF.

The J gene is TRBJ2-3, the V gene TRBV12-3 or TRBV12-4, with 10 bases aligning to TRBD2. Unmatched junction bases numbered 3, after V lost 6 bases and J lost 0 bases. The CDR3 is 15 residues long. CDR3 bases: TGTGCCAGCAGCCCTAGCGGGGGAAGCACAGATACGCAGTATTTT. Translating it yields CASSPSGGSTDTQYF.

The rearrangement joins TRBV12-3 or TRBV12-4 to TRBJ2-2; the D call may be TRBD1 or TRBD2 (5 bases each). V lost 2 bases and J lost 2, with 12 bases in between. This CDR3 has 16 residues. CDR3 coding DNA: TGTGCCAGCAGTTTACACGGGACGGTTAACACCGGGGAGCTGTTTTTT. Translating it yields CASSLHGTVNTGELFF.

This clonotype was counted only a few times. This chain connects TRBV5-1 to TRBJ2-1; a weak D match, TRBD1 (5 bases). Germline V gives CDR1 SGHRS, CDR2 YFSETQ. This CDR3 has 17 amino acids. Trimming shortened V by 0 bases and J by 4 bases, and 17 bases separated the two germline ends. The CDR3 nucleotides are TGCGCCAGCAGCTTGGATGGCCGGACAATTGAGTACAATGAGCAGTTCTTC. Its protein is CASSLDGRTIEYNEQFF.

The table lists this clonotype with a few counts. In nucleotides, the CDR3 is TGTGCCAGCAGTCTAGCGGGGGGTAAAGATACGCAGTATTTT. It yields the protein CASSLAGGKDTQYF. This rearrangement joins TRBV27 to TRBJ2-3; 11 positions match TRBD2. Germline-derived CDR1 and CDR2 are MNHEY and SMNVEV (reference sequence). J lost 5 bases, V lost 5 bases, and 3 bases had no gene match. CDR3 length equals 14 residues.

This clonotype came up a few times. The chain has TRBV24-1 and TRBJ2-1, with 12 bases fitting TRBD1. Per germline, CDR1 KGHDR and CDR2 SFDVKD. V was pared by 3 bases and J by 10 bases, with 9 bases of the junction left unmatched. The CDR3 covers 16 residues. This CDR3 is CATSDATGTGGWEQFF. DNA of the CDR3: TGTGCCACCAGTGATGCGACGGGGACAGGGGGCTGGGAGCAGTTCTTC.

The genes are TRBV25-1 and TRBJ2-3; D perhaps matches TRBD2 (7 bases). Germline CDR1 reads MGHDK; CDR2 reads SYGVNS. This CDR3 is 17 amino acids long. Trimming stripped 1 base from V and 3 bases from J, with 17 bases between. The CDR3 sequence is CASSESPGGRRTDTQYF. The DNA of the CDR3 is TGTGCCAGCAGTGAATCCCCCGGGGGGCGGCGGACAGATACGCAGTATTTT.

This clonotype showed up just a few times. The chain uses TRBV7-9 and TRBJ2-6, with 7 bases fitting TRBD1. This CDR3 spans 16 amino acids. V lost 4 bases, J lost 2 bases, and 5 bases stayed unmatched. Germline V CDR1 and CDR2: SEHNR, FQNEAQ (reference sequence). CDR3 loop: CASSSTGTAGANVLTF. The DNA of the CDR3 is TGTGCCAGCAGCTCGACAGGGACGGCTGGGGCCAACGTCCTGACTTTC.

This clonotype was seen more than once but under ten times. This chain joins TRBV5-6 and TRBJ2-1; a possible D gene is TRBD2 (5 bases). Between the trimmed V and J ends, which lost 3 bases and 0 bases, there was a span of 16 bases. CDR1 is SGHDT and CDR2 is YYEEEE in the germline V gene. CDR3 length: 17 residues. The CDR3 region is CASSSGPSAGSYNEQFF. Written as DNA, the CDR3 is TGTGCCAGCAGCTCTGGCCCCTCGGCGGGCTCCTACAATGAGCAGTTCTTC.

This clonotype has a handful of counts. This chain joins TRBV9 and TRBJ2-5; 7 bases line up with TRBD1. Germline V gives CDR1 SGDLS, CDR2 YYNGEE. CDR3 length: 13 amino acids. With 5 bases clipped from V and 5 bases from J, the junction kept 6 bases outside the gene matches. The CDR3 here is CASSTGDRETQYF. CDR3 DNA sequence: TGTGCCAGCAGTACAGGGGATCGGGAGACCCAGTACTTC.

V is TRBV20-1 and J is TRBJ2-7; D not certain. Trimming cost V 4 bases and J 2 bases, with 12 bases left between them. The CDR3 runs to 13 residues. Germline loops: CDR1 DFQATT, CDR2 SNEGSKA (reference sequence). CDR3 residues: CSATDDITYEQYF. CDR3 nucleotide sequence: TGCAGTGCTACCGATGACATAACCTACGAGCAGTACTTC.

The chain links TRBV19 to TRBJ1-2; 7 bases are a match to TRBD1. This CDR3 is built from 14 residues. Germline V gene sequence: CDR1 LNHDA, CDR2 SQIVND (reference sequence). V lost 7 bases and J lost 3; bases outside the gene matches: 8. The CDR3 sequence: CASIETGWDYGYTF. In DNA, the CDR3 is TGTGCCAGTATTGAGACAGGGTGGGACTATGGCTACACCTTC.